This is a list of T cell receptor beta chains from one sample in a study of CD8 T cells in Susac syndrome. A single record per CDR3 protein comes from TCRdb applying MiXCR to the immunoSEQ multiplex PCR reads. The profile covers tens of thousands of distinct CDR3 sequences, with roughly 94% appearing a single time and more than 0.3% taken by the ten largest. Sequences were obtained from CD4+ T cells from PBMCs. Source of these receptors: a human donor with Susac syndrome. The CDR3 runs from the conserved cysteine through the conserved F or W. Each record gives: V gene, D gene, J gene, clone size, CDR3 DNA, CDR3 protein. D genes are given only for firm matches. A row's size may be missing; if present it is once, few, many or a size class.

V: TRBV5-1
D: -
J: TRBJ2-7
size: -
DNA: TGCGCCAGCAGCCGCGGGACAGCCCTCTCCTACGAGCAGTACTTC
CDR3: CASSRGTALSYEQYF

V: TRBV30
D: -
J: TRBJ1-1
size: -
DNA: TGTGCCACCAGCCGGGGGGCGCGTGCTGAAGCTTTCTTT
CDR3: CATSRGARAEAFF

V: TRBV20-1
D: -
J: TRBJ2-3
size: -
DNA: TGCAGTGCTGCCCCGGGGGCGCGATCGGATACGCAGTATTTT
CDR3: CSAAPGARSDTQYF

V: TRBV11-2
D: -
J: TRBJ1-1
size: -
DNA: TGTGCCAGCAGCCCCTCCCCAAGGAACACTGAAGCTTTCTTT
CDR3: CASSPSPRNTEAFF

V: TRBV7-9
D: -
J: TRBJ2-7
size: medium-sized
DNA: TGTGCCAGCAGCTTAATCCCAGGCACCTACGAGCAGTACTTC
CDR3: CASSLIPGTYEQYF

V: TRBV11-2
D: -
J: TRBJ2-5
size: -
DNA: TGTGCCAGCATCGCTCTACAATGGGGTGACGGCCAAGAGACCCAGTACTTC
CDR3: CASIALQWGDGQETQYF

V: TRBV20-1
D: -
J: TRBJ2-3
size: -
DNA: TGCAGTGCGGCGACAGATACGCAGTATTTT
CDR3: CSAATDTQYF

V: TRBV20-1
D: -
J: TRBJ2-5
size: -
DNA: TGCAGTGCTAGGCAGACAAATACGATCCAAGAGACCCAGTACTTC
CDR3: CSARQTNTIQETQYF

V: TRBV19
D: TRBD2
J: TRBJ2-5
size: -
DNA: TGTGCCAGTAGTATCTTAGCGGGCATACAAGAGACCCAGTACTTC
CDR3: CASSILAGIQETQYF

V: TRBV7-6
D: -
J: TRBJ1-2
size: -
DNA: TGTGCCAGCAGCCCGCCCAGAGGGGACGTAGACTACACCTTC
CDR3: CASSPPRGDVDYTF

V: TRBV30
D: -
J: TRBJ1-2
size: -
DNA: TGTGCCTGGACAGGGAACTATGGCTACACCTTC
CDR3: CAWTGNYGYTF

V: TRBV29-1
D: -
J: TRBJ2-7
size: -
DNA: TGCAGCGCTTCGGGATTAGGACAGACCTACGAGCAGTACTTC
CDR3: CSASGLGQTYEQYF

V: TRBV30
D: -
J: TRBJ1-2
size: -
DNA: TGTGCCTGGAGTGTACGTAACAGCGCCTATGGCTACACCTTC
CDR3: CAWSVRNSAYGYTF

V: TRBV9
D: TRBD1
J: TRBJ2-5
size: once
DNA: TGTGCCAGCAGCGTGCGGACAGGGCGAGAGACCCAGTACTTC
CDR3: CASSVRTGRETQYF

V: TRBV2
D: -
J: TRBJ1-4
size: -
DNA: TGTGCCAGCAGTGTCCGGAGGGCAACTAATGAAAAACTGTTTTTT
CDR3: CASSVRRATNEKLFF

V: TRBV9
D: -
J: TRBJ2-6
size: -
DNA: TGTGCCAGCAGCGAGGGGGCCAACGTCCTGACTTTC
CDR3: CASSEGANVLTF

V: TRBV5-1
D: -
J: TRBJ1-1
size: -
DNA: TGCGCCAGCAGCTTGGCCGGGACATACAACACTGAAGCTTTCTTT
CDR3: CASSLAGTYNTEAFF

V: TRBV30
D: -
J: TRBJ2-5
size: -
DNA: TGTGCCTGGAGTCCCGCGGGGGAGACCCAGTACTTC
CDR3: CAWSPAGETQYF

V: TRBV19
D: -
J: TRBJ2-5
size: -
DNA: TGTGCCAGTAGTGAGACAGGAGCGCTGGAGACCCAGTACTTC
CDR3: CASSETGALETQYF

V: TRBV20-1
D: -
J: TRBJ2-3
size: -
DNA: TGCAGTGCTACTGCTAGCGCCATCACAGATACGCAGTATTTT
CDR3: CSATASAITDTQYF

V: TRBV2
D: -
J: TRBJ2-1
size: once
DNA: TGTGCCAGCCGCAGGGCCAATGAGCAGTTCTTC
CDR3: CASRRANEQFF

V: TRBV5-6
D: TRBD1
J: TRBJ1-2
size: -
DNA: TGTGCCAGCAGCGCGACAGGGATTCGCTATGGCTACACCTTC
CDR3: CASSATGIRYGYTF

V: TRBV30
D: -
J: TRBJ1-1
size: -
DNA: TGTGCCTGCGGGACAACTCGATTTGAAGCTTTCTTT
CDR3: CACGTTRFEAFF

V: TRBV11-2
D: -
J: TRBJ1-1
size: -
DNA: TGTGCCAGCAGCCGTCCTGGGGGGAACACTGAAGCTTTCTTT
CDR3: CASSRPGGNTEAFF

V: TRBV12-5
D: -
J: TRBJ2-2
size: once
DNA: TGTGCTAGTGTAGGCCACACCGGGGAGCTGTTTTTT
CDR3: CASVGHTGELFF

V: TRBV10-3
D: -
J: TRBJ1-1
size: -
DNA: TGTGCCATCAGTCAACAGACCACTGAAGCTTTCTTT
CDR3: CAISQQTTEAFF

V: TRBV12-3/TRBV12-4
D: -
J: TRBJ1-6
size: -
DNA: TGTGCCAGCAGTTTTAGGATCTATAATTCACCCCTCCACTTT
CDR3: CASSFRIYNSPLHF

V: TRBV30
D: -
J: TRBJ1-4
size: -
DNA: TGTGCCTGGAGTTCCAGCTCTTCTAATGAAAAACTGTTTTTT
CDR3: CAWSSSSSNEKLFF

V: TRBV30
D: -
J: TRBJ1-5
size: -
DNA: TGTGCCTGGACCGGGGGGGACAATCAGCCCCAGCATTTT
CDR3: CAWTGGDNQPQHF

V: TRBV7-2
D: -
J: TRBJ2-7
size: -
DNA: TGTGCCAGCAGCTTTACAGACAGCTACGAGCAGTACTTC
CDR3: CASSFTDSYEQYF

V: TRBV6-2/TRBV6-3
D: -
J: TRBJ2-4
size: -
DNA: TGTGCCAGCAGTTACTCGGAAAACATTCAGTACTTC
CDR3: CASSYSENIQYF

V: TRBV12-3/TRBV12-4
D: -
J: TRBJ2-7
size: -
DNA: TGTGCCAGCAGTCGGGACACCCCTCGGGTCTACGAGCAGTACTTC
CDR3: CASSRDTPRVYEQYF

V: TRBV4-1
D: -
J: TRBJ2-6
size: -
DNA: TGCGCCAGCAGCCAAGAAGGGTCTGGGGCCAACGTCCTGACTTTC
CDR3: CASSQEGSGANVLTF

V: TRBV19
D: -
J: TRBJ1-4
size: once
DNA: TGTGCCAGTAGTGCCAACCGTGGGGAAAAACTGTTTTTT
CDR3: CASSANRGEKLFF

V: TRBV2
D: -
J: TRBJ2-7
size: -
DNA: TGTGCCAGCAGTGAAATAAGCCTCACCTACGAGCAGTACTTC
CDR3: CASSEISLTYEQYF

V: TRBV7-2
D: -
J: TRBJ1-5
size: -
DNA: TGTGCCAGCAGCTTAGTGGCAGATAGCAATCAGCCCCAGCATTTT
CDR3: CASSLVADSNQPQHF

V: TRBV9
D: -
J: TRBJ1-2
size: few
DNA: TGTGCCAGCAGCGTAGCTGAAGGGGCGGACTATGGCTACACCTTC
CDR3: CASSVAEGADYGYTF

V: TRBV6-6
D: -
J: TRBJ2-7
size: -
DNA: TGTGCCAGCAGTCCCAGCCGGGAGCAGTACTTC
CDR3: CASSPSREQYF

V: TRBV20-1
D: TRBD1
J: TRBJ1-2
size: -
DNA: TGCAGTGCTACCGACAGGGACTGGGCTGGCTACACCTTC
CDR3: CSATDRDWAGYTF

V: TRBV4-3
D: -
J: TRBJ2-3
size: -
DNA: TGCGCCAGCAGCCAAGATACGGGCGGGCTCACAGATACGCAGTATTTT
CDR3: CASSQDTGGLTDTQYF

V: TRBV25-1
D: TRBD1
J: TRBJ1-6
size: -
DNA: TGTGCCAGCACCGGACAGGGAGGTTCACCCCTCCACTTT
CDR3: CASTGQGGSPLHF

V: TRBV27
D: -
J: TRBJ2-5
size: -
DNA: TGTGCCAGCAGTTTCCTCGGGGGCCAAGAGACCCAGTACTTC
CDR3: CASSFLGGQETQYF

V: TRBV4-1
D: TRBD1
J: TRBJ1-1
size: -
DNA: TGCGCCAGCAGACACACAGGGGGCACTGAAGCTTTCTTT
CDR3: CASRHTGGTEAFF

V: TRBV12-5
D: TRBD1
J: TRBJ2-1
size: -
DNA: TGTGCTAGTGGAAGACAGGGGGGACTCTCCTACAATGAGCAGTTCTTC
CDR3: CASGRQGGLSYNEQFF

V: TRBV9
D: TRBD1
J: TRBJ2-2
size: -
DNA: TGTGCCAGCAGCGGATACGGGACAGGGTACACCGGGGAGCTGTTTTTT
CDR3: CASSGYGTGYTGELFF

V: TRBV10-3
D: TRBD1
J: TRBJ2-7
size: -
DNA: TGTGCCTCGGGACAGGGCTATGAGCAGTACTTC
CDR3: CASGQGYEQYF

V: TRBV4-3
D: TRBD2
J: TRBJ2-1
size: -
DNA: TGCGCCAGCAGCCAAGAGAATCTAGCGGGGGCCGATGAGCAGTTCTTC
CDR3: CASSQENLAGADEQFF

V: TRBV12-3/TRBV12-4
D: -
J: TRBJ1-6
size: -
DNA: TGTGCCAGCAGTTTTGGGACCTCTAATTCACCCCTCCACTTT
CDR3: CASSFGTSNSPLHF

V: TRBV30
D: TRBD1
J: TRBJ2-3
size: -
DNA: TGTGCCTACCCGACAGGGAGCACAGATACGCAGTATTTT
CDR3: CAYPTGSTDTQYF

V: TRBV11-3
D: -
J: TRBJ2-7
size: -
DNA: TGTGCCAGCAGCCGTGACACACTACGGGAGCAGTACTTC
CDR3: CASSRDTLREQYF

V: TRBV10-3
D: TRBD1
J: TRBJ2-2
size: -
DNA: TGTGCCATCAGTGAGCCTCAGGACAGGGTTAGCACCGGGGAGCTGTTTTTT
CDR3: CAISEPQDRVSTGELFF

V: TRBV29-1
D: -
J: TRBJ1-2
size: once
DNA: TGCAGCGGGGAAGTAGGCGGTGGCTACACCTTC
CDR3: CSGEVGGGYTF

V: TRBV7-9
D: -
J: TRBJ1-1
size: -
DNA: TGTGCCAGCAGCTTAACGGGGGGGGCTTTCTTT
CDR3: CASSLTGGAFF

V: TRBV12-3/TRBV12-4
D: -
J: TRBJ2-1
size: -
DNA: TGTGCCAGCAAATCTCGGACAACCCAACCCAATGAGCAGTTCTTC
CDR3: CASKSRTTQPNEQFF

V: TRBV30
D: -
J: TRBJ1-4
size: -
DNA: TGTGCCTGGGGACCGAATTTAAATGAAAAACTGTTTTTT
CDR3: CAWGPNLNEKLFF

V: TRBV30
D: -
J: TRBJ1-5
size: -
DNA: TGTGCCTGGAGTGTCTCCGGGACCCTAAGGCAGCCCCAGCATTTT
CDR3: CAWSVSGTLRQPQHF

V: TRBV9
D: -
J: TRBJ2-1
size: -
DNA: TGTGCCAGCAGCGGTAGGGTGCAGTTCTTC
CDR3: CASSGRVQFF

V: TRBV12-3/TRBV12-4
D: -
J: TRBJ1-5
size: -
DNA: TGTGCCAGCACCACAGGGTTGCAGCCCCAGCATTTT
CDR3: CASTTGLQPQHF

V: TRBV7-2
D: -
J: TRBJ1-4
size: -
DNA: TGTGCCAGCAGCCCACAACGGGGGGAAAAACTGTTTTTT
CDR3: CASSPQRGEKLFF

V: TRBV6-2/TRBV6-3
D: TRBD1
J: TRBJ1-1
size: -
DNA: TGTGCCAGCAGTACCCGCGCGGACAGGGGGCGAACGAACACTGAAGCTTTCTTT
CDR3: CASSTRADRGRTNTEAFF